This T cell receptor (beta chain) was sequenced during a study of T cells after somatic rescue of genetic block. CDR1 and CDR2 (germline): LNHDA, SQIVND (reference sequence). The CDR3 covers 11 residues. V was shortened by 9 bases and J by 10 bases, with 13 bases between the two germline ends. TCRdb's table, derived via immunoSEQ multiplex PCR, lists solely in-frame clones and lacks some. The table records approximately 100,000 clones, about nine tenths of them present only once. This clone turned up a few times. The chain carries TRBV19 and TRBJ2-1; D may correspond to TRBD1 or TRBD2 (6 bases each). Sequences were obtained from peripheral blood mononuclear cells (PBMCs). The TCR comes from a woman younger than 30. CDR3 sequence: CASRRGGEQFF. The DNA of the CDR3 is TGTGCCAGCCGGAGAGGGGGGGAGCAGTTCTTC.